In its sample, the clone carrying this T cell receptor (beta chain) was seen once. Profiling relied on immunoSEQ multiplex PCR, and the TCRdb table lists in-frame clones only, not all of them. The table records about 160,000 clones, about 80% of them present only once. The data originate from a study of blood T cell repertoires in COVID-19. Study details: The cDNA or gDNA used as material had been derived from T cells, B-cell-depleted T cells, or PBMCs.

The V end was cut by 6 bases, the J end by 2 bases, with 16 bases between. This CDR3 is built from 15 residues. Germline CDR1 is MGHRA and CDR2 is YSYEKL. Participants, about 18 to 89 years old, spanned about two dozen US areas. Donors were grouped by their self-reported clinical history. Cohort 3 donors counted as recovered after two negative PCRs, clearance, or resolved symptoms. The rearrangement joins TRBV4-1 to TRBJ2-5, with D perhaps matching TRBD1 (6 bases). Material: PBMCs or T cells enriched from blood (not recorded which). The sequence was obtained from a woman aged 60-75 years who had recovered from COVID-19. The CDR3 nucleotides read TGCGCCAGCAGTCGCCAAACAGGGAAGCAAGAGACCCAGTACTTC. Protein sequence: CASSRQTGKQETQYF.